The source of this T cell receptor (beta chain) is a study of shared clonotypes between healthy human individuals (TCRdb year 2020). Study-level background: The cohort included a few men and two women between 18 and 49 years of age. Leukapheresis yielded between about 0.94 and 9 billion PBMCs per donor. Blood TCR repertoires of five healthy adults were deeply sequenced to estimate repertoire size and the extent of clonotype sharing between individuals. Different laboratories and diverse techniques were used to prepare libraries and sequence TCR repertoires, to increase sequencing depth and limit assay-specific biases. For each donor, three plates each were used for CD4 naive and CD4 memory, two plates were used for CD8 naive, and one plate was used for CD8 memory. Points the paper makes about the study in general: Compared with non-shared clonotypes, the clonotypes found in all four sorted-subset donors had higher generation probabilities. Pairwise subsampling indicated that sequencing depth was expected to affect the degree of clonotype sharing among donors. Because the study included only a small number of donors, the genetic and exposure-history diversity represented was limited. Sampling was restricted to blood, and TCR repertoires in tissues likely differ from the TCR repertoires found in blood. Incomplete sequencing was indicated by rarefaction of sorted-subset datasets, despite the large sequencing depth. Across a handful of donors, 4.5% to 6.5% of naive CD4, more than 3% of naive CD8, under 2.5% of memory CD4, and under 0.45% of memory CD8 clonotypes were shared. Naive subsets generally had larger estimated clonotype richness than memory subsets.

CD8 naive samples were obtained by positive selection for CCR7 among CD45RO-negative cells, yielding a CD45RA+CCR7+ population from which TemRA cells were excluded. The donors were healthy, HIV-negative adults with no recently reported acute infections or vaccinations. Every donor was a Caucasian adult residing in Nashville, Tennessee, USA. Blood was obtained by leukapheresis, after which PBMCs were separated by Ficoll-Histopaque density gradient centrifugation and cryopreserved in liquid nitrogen vapor phase. Purity and quantity of every magnetically sorted T cell population were checked by analytical flow cytometry. Genomic DNA was isolated from every sorted fraction and measured by UV absorbance on a Nanodrop 2000c. CDR1 is given as MNHNY and CDR2 as SVGAGI, both from the germline V gene (reference sequence). The CDR3 has 16 amino acids, counting the end cysteine and phenylalanine. Solely the CDR3 DNA is kept, with 48 bases framed from the first base. The germline ends are 15 bases apart after V is trimmed by 5 bases and J by 4 bases.

On this clone: Its antigen remains undetermined. Qualities for individual bases were not recorded, and no much larger clone is one base off.

Using the deep immunoSEQ assay, TCR CDR3 regions were amplified from genomic DNA by multiplex PCR. Extracted genomic DNA from each cell subset was distributed evenly across all wells of several immunoSEQ 96-well plates, and each plate was treated as a replicate. For sorted subsets, 200 to 250 ng genomic DNA, equal to some 30,000 T cell genomes, was loaded into each replicate PCR. The purified libraries were quantified using a Qubit 3.0 fluorometer, sized with a Bioanalyzer 2100, and then quantified again using the KAPA Library Quantification kit. Every immunoSEQ 96-well plate was sequenced on a separate single-read 150-cycle Illumina NextSeq 550 flow cell. The study's processing was this. Because the immunoSEQ output included only junctional sequences and no quality scores, the filtering could not be the same as the filtering used for full-length reads. To assign V/J genes and CDR3, sequences were annotated against IMGT germline references using PyIR, a Python wrapper for IgBLAST v1.9. Reads were filtered out if the reads had weak V/J assignments (E-value above 1e-6), no CDR3, stop codons, out-of-frame junctions, or ambiguous translated residues. V3J clonotypes were defined as sequences sharing an identical inferred V gene, J gene, and CDR3 amino acid sequence. Percentage overlap between repertoires was calculated by dividing the number of shared unique clonotypes by the size of the smaller repertoire. RTK rarefaction, the Chao1 estimator, and Recon v2.1 estimates of unobserved clonotypes were used to assess repertoire richness. Generation probabilities were computed with OLGA for all TCRbeta clonotypes obtained by the gDNA method from several donors. TCRdb mirrors the immuneACCESS table, restricted to in-frame sequences. Some clones are absent from its copies; in checked studies, under half trace to an unresolved V gene, and the reason for the others is unknown. The DNA gave D and trimming, while V, J and clone size come from that table. The sample records 550,000 to 750,000 clones, roughly 95% of which are singletons. The leading ten clones occupy 0.11% of the sample.

Sequenced material: naive CD8+ T cells sorted from blood. The intended sense of this specimen's cell subset or site label: CD45RA+CCR7+. The sequence derives from a woman between 25 and 40 years old in good health. The rearrangement joined TRBV6-6 to TRBJ1-6, with a tentative D gene TRBD1 over 5 matching bases. The bases read TGTGCCAGCAGTCCCGAGTGGGGCCCGTATAATTCACCCCTCCACTTT. It translates to CASSPEWGPYNSPLHF.